One and the same sample provided the 29 T cell receptor beta chains below, sequenced in a study of cytomegalovirus exposure and HLA in healthy donors. Use of 60 Vbeta and 13 Jbeta primers characterized the PCR. The protocol was immunoSEQ multiplex PCR, while the TCRdb copy is restricted to in-frame clones and leaves out a portion. In the table there are fewer than 200,000 clones, about two thirds of which are singletons. The material sequenced was PBMCs. These receptors originate from a young woman in good health and CMV-seropositive.

This clone has just a few counts. This rearrangement joins TRBV5-4 to TRBJ2-3; possible D gene TRBD1, 5 bases. V gave up 5 bases and J gave up 6 bases, with 16 bases separating them. There are 14 residues in the CDR3. The germline V gene has CDR1 SGHNT and CDR2 YYREEE (reference sequence). As DNA, the CDR3 is TGTGCCAGCAGTCAATGGTCCCGACAGGATACGCAGTATTTT. This encodes CASSQWSRQDTQYF.

The chain is built from TRBV30 and TRBJ1-2, with D perhaps TRBD1 (5 bases). This CDR3 spans 12 amino acids. CDR1 and CDR2 from the germline V gene are GTSNPN and SVGIG (reference sequence). Trimming took off 8 bases at V and 5 bases at J, with 15 bases between the two ends. CDR3 DNA: TGTGCCGGGCAGGGCGGGGATTATGGCTACACCTTC. It encodes CAGQGGDYGYTF.

This chain joins TRBV7-9 and TRBJ2-1; the D gene is possibly TRBD2 (7 bases). Deletions cut 10 bases from V and 7 bases from J, with 20 bases between. The V gene's germline CDR1 is SEHNR and CDR2 FQNEAQ (reference sequence). CDR3 length: 14 amino acids. CDR3 nucleotides: TGTGCCATCGCGGGGGCCTACCTCCTAAATGAGCAGTTCTTC. It specifies CAIAGAYLLNEQFF.

This clone was counted only a few times. The chain carries TRBV5-4 and TRBJ2-7, with 13 bases matching TRBD2. This CDR3 is built from 15 residues. Germline V gene data show CDR1 as SGHNT and CDR2 as YYREEE (reference sequence). J was trimmed by 3 bases and V by 4 bases; bases with no gene match: 4. The CDR3 DNA is TGTGCCAGCAGCCCAAGGACTAGCGGGAGCTACGAGCAGTACTTC. This sequence encodes CASSPRTSGSYEQYF.

The rearrangement joins TRBV28 to TRBJ2-7, with TRBD2 identical over 8 bases. Germline V gene lookup returns CDR1 MDHEN and CDR2 SYDVKM. CDR3 length equals 17 residues. Trimming removed 3 bases from V and 2 bases from J; junction bases left unmatched: 12. Written as DNA, the CDR3 is TGTGCCAGCAGTTTCCCTCCTCACGCGGGGGGCACCTACGAGCAGTACTTC. Translating gives CASSFPPHAGGTYEQYF.

The CDR3 reads CSGGQGGELFF. CDR3 in DNA: TGCAGCGGAGGACAGGGCGGGGAGCTGTTTTTT. This sequence joins TRBV29-1 and TRBJ2-2; the match to TRBD1 covers 8 bases. This CDR3 region has 11 residues. The germline gives CDR1 SQVTM, CDR2 ANQGSEA. V lost 7 bases, J lost 7 bases, and 2 bases stayed unmatched.

The chain carries TRBV10-2 and TRBJ1-5, with a weak D call TRBD1 (5 bases). The V gene's germline CDR1 is WSHSY and CDR2 SAAADI. Trimming left V 2 bases short and J 0 bases short, with 11 bases between. The CDR3 length is 16 residues. The DNA of the CDR3 is TGCGCCAGCAGTGAGGGCGTCAGGGCTAGCAATCAGCCCCAGCATTTT. It is translated as CASSEGVRASNQPQHF.

This clone appeared a few times. The chain joins TRBV28 to TRBJ1-2, with 7 bases lining up with TRBD1. Germline V gene data show CDR1 as MDHEN and CDR2 as SYDVKM. After removal of 4 bases from V and 1 base from J, the junction contained 6 bases not matched to a gene. The CDR3 length is 15 residues. CDR3 DNA: TGTGCCAGCAGTTCTGGGACAGTGATTAACTATGGCTACACCTTC. The encoded protein is CASSSGTVINYGYTF.

In this sample, this clone turned up a few times. The CDR3 bases are TGCGCCAGCAGCTTGGCCGTGGGGACTAGCGCCCACGAGCAGTACTTC. Translation: CASSLAVGTSAHEQYF. The chain links TRBV5-1 to TRBJ2-7; 10 bases agree with TRBD2. The CDR3 runs to 16 residues. Germline V gene sequence: CDR1 SGHRS, CDR2 YFSETQ. Losses at the gene ends were 0 bases for V and 5 bases for J; bases not matched to a gene: 8.

This clone was seen once. The chain joins TRBV4-2 to TRBJ2-1; 9 bases fit TRBD1. The V gene end was trimmed by 4 bases and the J gene end by 4 bases; junction bases not matched to a gene: 2. CDR1 is LGHNA, CDR2 YNFKEQ, per germline. This CDR3 spans 14 amino acids. The CDR3 sequence: CASSPGQGYNEQFF. The CDR3 DNA is TGTGCCAGCAGCCCCGGACAGGGGTACAATGAGCAGTTCTTC.

This clone is a singleton in its sample. V and J are TRBV5-1 and TRBJ2-3, with 7 bases matching TRBD2. The CDR3 sequence is 16 residues long. Germline V gene lookup returns CDR1 SGHRS and CDR2 YFSETQ. Germline trimming cut 2 bases from V and 5 bases from J; bases unmatched to any gene: 11. The CDR3: CASSFSGGDKKDTQYF. CDR3 bases: TGCGCCAGCAGCTTCTCGGGGGGAGACAAAAAAGATACGCAGTATTTT.

The chain is built from TRBV27 and TRBJ1-6; no reliable D call. V gave up 4 bases and J gave up 5 bases, with 12 bases separating them. Looked up from germline, CDR1 is MNHEY and CDR2 is SMNVEV (reference sequence). The CDR3 totals 15 residues. In nucleotides, the CDR3 is TGTGCCAGCAGTTGGAGCGACCCCAATAATTCACCCCTCCACTTT. Translated: CASSWSDPNNSPLHF.

The chain is built from TRBV29-1 and TRBJ2-3, with 8 bases aligning to TRBD2. The junction had 2 bases not matched to a gene; V was cut back by 6 bases and J by 0 bases. The CDR3 is 13 amino acids. CDR1 is SQVTM, CDR2 ANQGSEA, per germline. CDR3 DNA sequence: TGCAGCGTAGGGACTAGAAGCACAGATACGCAGTATTTT. The encoded protein is CSVGTRSTDTQYF.

This clone was detected only a few times. The genes are TRBV4-1 and TRBJ2-7; TRBD1 agrees at 7 bases. The CDR3 is 18 residues long. Losses at the gene ends were 0 bases for V and 4 bases for J; bases not matched to a gene: 15. From germline, CDR1 is MGHRA and CDR2 YSYEKL. CDR3 nucleotides: TGCGCCAGCAGCCAAGATCTATTTGGCAGGGGGTTCGGATACGAGCAGTACTTC. It translates to CASSQDLFGRGFGYEQYF.

The CDR3 DNA sequence: TGTGCCAGCAGCCATGGTGGCCAGCCCCAGCATTTT. This sequence encodes CASSHGGQPQHF. The chain combines TRBV27 with TRBJ1-5; D gene ambiguous. The V gene's germline CDR1 is MNHEY and CDR2 SMNVEV (reference sequence). The CDR3 loop spans 12 amino acids. V lost 6 bases to trimming and J lost 7 bases, with 10 bases between them.

J is TRBJ1-5 and V is TRBV29-1; the D gene is possibly TRBD1 (5 bases). Germline V gene data show CDR1 as SQVTM and CDR2 as ANQGSEA. CDR3 length: 13 residues. V was cut by 1 base and J by 3 bases, with 7 bases left in between. CDR3 sequence reads: CSVEGQPNQPQHF. DNA of the CDR3: TGCAGCGTTGAAGGACAGCCCAATCAGCCCCAGCATTTT.

This clone appeared a few times. This sequence joins TRBV19 and TRBJ1-5, with TRBD1 as a possible D gene (6 bases). The V gene lost 6 bases and the J gene lost 0 bases, with 9 bases spanning the gap. Germline V gene data show CDR1 as LNHDA and CDR2 as SQIVND (reference sequence). The CDR3 extends over 14 amino acids. The CDR3 sequence is CASRKDSSNQPQHF. The CDR3 DNA reads as TGTGCCAGTAGGAAGGACAGTAGCAATCAGCCCCAGCATTTT.

The chain joins TRBV19 to TRBJ1-2; TRBD1 aligns across 12 bases. CDR3 length: 14 residues. V was clipped by 5 bases and J by 8 bases; unmatched bases: 6. Germline V gene lookup returns CDR1 LNHDA and CDR2 SQIVND (reference sequence). CDR3 bases: TGTGCCAGTAGTGTCCGGGACAGGGGGCAGGGCTACACCTTC. Translated, it gives CASSVRDRGQGYTF.

V and J are TRBV7-9 and TRBJ1-2; 8 bases match TRBD1. V shed 4 bases, J shed 7 bases, and the junction held 11 bases outside the gene matches. Looked up from germline, CDR1 is SEHNR and CDR2 is FQNEAQ (reference sequence). This CDR3 region has 15 residues. In DNA form, the CDR3 reads TGTGCCAGCAGCTCCGGGGACAGGTGGGAAAGTGGCTACACCTTC. Encoded protein: CASSSGDRWESGYTF.

This clone was detected a few times. The chain recombines TRBV5-1 with TRBJ2-1; D unresolved. The CDR3 extends over 13 amino acids. Trimming stripped 5 bases from V and 3 bases from J, with 9 bases between. The germline CDR1 and CDR2 sequences are SGHRS and YFSETQ. The CDR3: CASSIRGYNEQFF. The CDR3 DNA is TGCGCCAGCAGTATCCGAGGCTACAATGAGCAGTTCTTC. The whole variable domain, filled in from reference TRBV5-1 and TRBJ2-1, reads KAGVTQTPRYLIKTRGQQVTLSCSPISGHRSVSWYQQTPGQGLQFLFEYFSETQRNKGNFPGRFSGRQFSNSRSEMNVSTLELGDSALYLCASSIRGYNEQFFGPGTRLTVL.

The rearrangement joins TRBV4-2 to TRBJ2-7; TRBD2 aligns across 10 bases. CDR1 and CDR2 from the germline V gene are LGHNA and YNFKEQ. This CDR3 comprises 17 residues. The J segment lost 4 bases and the V segment lost 0 bases, leaving 9 bases of the junction unmatched. The CDR3: CASSQDRRSGRAYEQYF. CDR3 bases: TGTGCCAGCAGCCAAGATCGGCGGAGCGGGAGGGCTTACGAGCAGTACTTC.

The CDR3 DNA reads as TGTGCCAGCAGCGTTCTGGGCTCGGTTGGTGGCTACACCTTC. It is translated as CASSVLGSVGGYTF. The rearrangement uses TRBV9 and TRBJ1-2; D gene uncertain. The germline V gene encodes CDR1 SGDLS and CDR2 YYNGEE. This CDR3 spans 14 amino acids. V lost 2 bases and J 7 bases, leaving 15 bases between the germline ends.

Worth noting for this clone: Other nucleotide sequences in the sample specify the same CDR3. The chain has TRBV9 and TRBJ2-7; 8 positions match TRBD1. CDR3 size: 15 residues. V was pared by 1 base and J by 2 bases, with 5 bases of the junction left unmatched. Germline assignment: CDR1 SGDLS and CDR2 YYNGEE. The CDR3 DNA follows: TGTGCCAGCAGCGTATATCGGGACAGGCCCTACGAGCAGTACTTC. Translating gives CASSVYRDRPYEQYF. Based on the CDR3 plus reference TRBV9 and TRBJ2-7, the full variable domain is DSGVTQTPKHLITATGQRVTLRCSPRSGDLSVYWYQQSLDQGLQFLIQYYNGEERAKGNILERFSAQQFPDLHSELNLSSLELGDSALYFCASSVYRDRPYEQYFGPGTRLTVT.

The chain uses TRBV5-1 and TRBJ2-7; 9 bases match TRBD1. CDR3 length: 15 amino acids. Germline V gene sequence: CDR1 SGHRS, CDR2 YFSETQ. The junction had 8 bases not matched to a gene; V was cut back by 4 bases and J by 3 bases. CDR3 residues: CASSETGTGLYEQYF. The CDR3 bases are TGCGCCAGCAGCGAGACTGGGACAGGGCTCTACGAGCAGTACTTC.

The chain employs TRBV11-2 and TRBJ2-7, with D tentatively TRBD1 (6 bases). V lost 6 bases, J lost 4 bases, and 22 bases lay in between. Germline CDR1 reads SGHAT; CDR2 reads FQNNGV. The CDR3 runs 16 residues. This chain's CDR3 is CASSISGDRRGYEQYF. The CDR3 DNA reads as TGTGCCAGCAGTATAAGCGGTGACAGGCGAGGTTACGAGCAGTACTTC.

V and J are TRBV7-5 and TRBJ1-5; TRBD1 is taken as the D call from the table, unchecked against the DNA. TRBV7-5 corresponds to a pseudogene. This CDR3 region has 19 residues. CDR3 DNA sequence: TGTGCCAGAAGTCCTGAGGACCGGGACAGGGGGCGCAGCAATCAGCCCCAGCATTTT. Amino acids: CARSPEDRDRGRSNQPQHF.

In this sample, this clone turned up once. The CDR3 region is CSALAGAMYTGELFF. CDR3 DNA sequence: TGCAGCGCTTTAGCGGGGGCCATGTACACCGGGGAGCTGTTTTTT. This chain connects TRBV29-1 to TRBJ2-2, with 9 nucleotides matching TRBD2. This CDR3 is built from 15 residues. Germline CDR1 SQVTM, CDR2 ANQGSEA. V shed 7 bases and J 3 bases; nucleotides not matched to a gene: 9.

This clone was seen more than once but under ten times. The V gene is TRBV9, the J gene TRBJ2-7; D gene unclear. V shed 0 bases and J shed 2 bases, with 6 bases lying between them. Germline values: CDR1 SGDLS, CDR2 YYNGEE. The CDR3 spans 13 residues. The CDR3 region is CASSVGATYEQYF. CDR3 nucleotides: TGTGCCAGCAGCGTAGGGGCAACCTACGAGCAGTACTTC.

This clone was recorded a few times. This chain uses TRBV5-1 with TRBJ2-7; 8 bases agree with TRBD1. CDR3 size: 14 residues. J was trimmed by 2 bases and V by 5 bases; bases with no gene match: 6. Germline loops: CDR1 SGHRS, CDR2 YFSETQ. The DNA of the CDR3 is TGCGCCAGCAGTTATCGACAGGGGCCCTACGAGCAGTACTTC. Translation: CASSYRQGPYEQYF.